These 21 T cell receptor beta chains originate from one sample sequenced in a study of post-analysis software for immune sequencing data. Included in the TCR beta cDNA libraries were unique molecular identifiers. TCRdb recomputed calls from the PCR reads with MiXCR, one row per CDR3 protein. The data show 600,000 to 750,000 distinct CDR3 sequences, with 59% seen just once and approximately 11% held by the top ten. Points from the study as a whole: The five TRBV segments detected at higher frequency in patients than in controls included TRBV5-6, TRBV5-1 and TRBV20-1.

These receptors lack a known antigen. Input material: blood. These receptors came from a girl aged 2-15 years with multiple sclerosis.

A few counts support this clonotype. This chain connects TRBV29-1 to TRBJ2-2, with a tentative D call TRBD2 (5 bases). From germline, CDR1 is SQVTM and CDR2 ANQGSEA. Trimming removed 4 bases from V and 5 bases from J, with 8 bases in between. The CDR3 covers 12 residues. In nucleotides, the CDR3 is TGCAGCGTTGCAAGAGGGACCGGGGAGCTGTTTTTT. The encoded protein is CSVARGTGELFF.

V gene TRBV4-1 combines with J gene TRBJ2-5, with 11 bases lining up with TRBD2. The germline V gene encodes CDR1 MGHRA and CDR2 YSYEKL. This CDR3 spans 14 amino acids. The trim removed 3 bases at V and 4 bases at J, leaving 1 base unmatched. CDR3 residues: CASSQTSGIETQYF. The CDR3 coding sequence is TGCGCCAGCAGCCAGACTAGCGGGATAGAGACCCAGTACTTC.

Concerning this clonotype: An end of the junction differs from the germline gene, which may be a read error. This chain links TRBV7-7 with TRBJ2-1; TRBD1 matches 7 bases. Germline V CDR1 and CDR2: SSHAT, FNYEAQ (reference sequence). CDR3 size: 15 residues. The CDR3, as DNA: TGTGCTAGCAGCCCCGACAGGGTGACCTACAATGAGCAGTTCTTC. Its translation: CASSPDRVTYNEQFF.

The gene calls are TRBV7-2 and TRBJ2-1; the match to TRBD2 covers 10 bases. This CDR3 has 18 amino acids. CDR1 and CDR2 from the germline V gene are SGHTA and FQGNSA. The V and J ends lost 2 bases and 8 bases, in that order; junction bases with no gene match: 15. The CDR3 DNA reads as TGTGCCAGCAGCTTAATCCTAGCGGGGGTTTTTGTTTCCGATGAGCAGTTCTTC. Its protein product is CASSLILAGVFVSDEQFF.

The rearrangement links TRBV4-2 to TRBJ2-1, with 8 bases identical to TRBD2. CDR1 and CDR2 from the germline V gene are LGHNA and YNFKEQ. With V trimmed by 4 bases and J by 4 bases, 12 bases remained unmatched. This CDR3 comprises 17 residues. The CDR3 nucleotides are TGTGCCAGCAGCCCCGTGAACACAGGACTAGCATACAATGAGCAGTTCTTC. Translated, it gives CASSPVNTGLAYNEQFF.

The chain carries TRBV29-1 and TRBJ1-4; D is ambiguous. The CDR3 runs 12 residues. Germline V CDR1 and CDR2: SQVTM, ANQGSEA. The CDR3 nucleotides read TGCGGACGACCCCAGGCAAAGGAAAAACTGTTTTTT. It codes for CGRPQAKEKLFF.

The chain is built from TRBV4-3 and TRBJ1-1; unclear D gene. V was pared by 1 base and J by 3 bases, with 6 bases between. In germline, CDR1 is LGHNA, CDR2 YSLEER. The length of the CDR3 is 13 residues. CDR3: CASSQATDTEAFF. In nucleotides, the CDR3 is TGCGCCAGCAGCCAAGCTACGGACACTGAAGCTTTCTTT.

The CDR3 bases are TGCGCCAGCAGCCAAGATCTAGGGGTGCCTAGCGGGGCCGGGGAGCTGTTTTTT. Translated, it gives CASSQDLGVPSGAGELFF. The chain is built from TRBV4-3 and TRBJ2-2; 9 bases line up with TRBD2. Germline loops: CDR1 LGHNA, CDR2 YSLEER. This CDR3 contains 18 residues. J lost 6 bases, V lost 0 bases, and 11 bases had no gene match.

The chain uses TRBV27 and TRBJ2-5; 8 nucleotides match TRBD2. Trimming at V came to 8 bases and at J to 11 bases, leaving 16 bases not matched to a gene. This CDR3 contains 14 residues. Germline CDR1 MNHEY, CDR2 SMNVEV (reference sequence). CDR3 sequence: CASGAGVRAYKQYF. The CDR3 nucleotides are TGTGCCAGCGGAGCGGGAGTCAGGGCCTACAAGCAGTACTTC.

The CDR3 loop reads CASSGSDGRGYTF. The CDR3, as DNA: TGTGCCAGCAGCGGATCAGATGGTCGCGGCTACACCTTC. The chain combines TRBV9 with TRBJ1-2; no reliable D call. The V and J ends lost 3 bases and 8 bases respectively, with 14 bases between them. The CDR3 spans 13 residues. CDR1 SGDLS and CDR2 YYNGEE come from the germline V gene. Full variable domain (missing parts from reference TRBV9 and TRBJ1-2): DSGVTQTPKHLITATGQRVTLRCSPRSGDLSVYWYQQSLDQGLQFLIQYYNGEERAKGNILERFSAQQFPDLHSELNLSSLELGDSALYFCASSGSDGRGYTFGSGTRLTVV.

The CDR3 region is CSASSGTEEAFF. CDR3 nucleotide sequence: TGCAGTGCCTCGTCCGGGACAGAAGAAGCTTTCTTT. V is TRBV20-1 and J is TRBJ1-1, with TRBD1 matching 7 bases. Germline lookup yields CDR1 DFQATT and CDR2 SNEGSKA (reference sequence). The CDR3 spans 12 residues. V lost 6 bases, J lost 8 bases, and 9 bases stayed unmatched.

The CDR3 DNA is TGTGCCAGCAGCTTAATATCCATCCCACATGGCTACACCTTC. It specifies CASSLISIPHGYTF. J is TRBJ1-2 and V is TRBV7-2; D call uncertain. The germline V and J ends were trimmed by 2 bases and 6 bases, with 13 bases remaining between them. This CDR3 has 14 residues. Germline-derived CDR1 and CDR2 are SGHTA and FQGNSA.

The chain carries TRBV7-8 and TRBJ1-5, with 9 bases aligning to TRBD1. The germline V gene encodes CDR1 SGHVS and CDR2 FQNEAQ. With V trimmed by 5 bases and J by 3 bases, 5 bases remained unmatched. This CDR3 comprises 15 residues. In DNA form, the CDR3 reads TGTGCCAGCAGCCCAGGGACAGGGCCCAATCAGCCCCAGCATTTT. It translates to CASSPGTGPNQPQHF.

In this sample, this clonotype turned up a few times. The chain joins TRBV29-1 to TRBJ2-4, with D perhaps matching TRBD1 or TRBD2 (5 bases each). V was clipped by 3 bases and J by 13 bases, with 25 bases between them. The CDR3 is 15 amino acids. Germline V gene data show CDR1 as SQVTM and CDR2 as ANQGSEA. CDR3 residues: CSVDLAGGLLGEQYF. CDR3 in DNA: TGCAGCGTTGATCTCGCAGGAGGATTACTAGGGGAGCAGTACTTC.

The table lists this clonotype with a few counts. The chain links TRBV6-5 to TRBJ2-1, with TRBD1 as a possible D gene (7 bases). Germline loops: CDR1 MNHEY, CDR2 SVGAGI. Trimming removed 6 bases at V and 11 bases at J, with 14 bases between. This CDR3 is 12 amino acids long. The CDR3 sequence: CASSRGTAQQFF. Here the CDR3 DNA reads TGTGCCAGCAGCCGCGGGACAGCTCAGCAGTTCTTC.

This clonotype has only a few counts. The chain joins TRBV6-5 to TRBJ2-1, with D possibly called TRBD1 or TRBD2 (5 bases each). CDR1 and CDR2 (germline): MNHEY, SVGAGI. Trimming cost V 4 bases and J 2 bases, with 12 bases left between them. This CDR3 comprises 15 residues. CDR3 bases: TGTGCCAGCAGTTTCCGGGACCCAACCTACAATGAGCAGTTCTTC. Its translation is CASSFRDPTYNEQFF.

CDR3 sequence: CASSQETRGGGSGYTF. In nucleotides, the CDR3 is TGTGCCAGCAGCCAAGAAACAAGAGGGGGAGGGTCTGGCTACACCTTC. J is TRBJ1-2 and V is TRBV3-1; possibly TRBD1 for D (6 bases). Per the germline V gene, CDR1 is LGHDT and CDR2 is YNNKEL (reference sequence). V lost 0 bases and J lost 7, with 18 bases in between. This CDR3 is built from 16 residues.

The chain couples TRBV7-2 to TRBJ2-3; no definite D call. V was clipped by 8 bases and J by 5 bases, with 8 bases between them. CDR1 is SGHTA and CDR2 is FQGNSA in the germline V gene. The CDR3 runs to 11 residues. CDR3 residues: CASAPGDTQYF. Written as DNA, the CDR3 is TGTGCCAGCGCTCCCGGAGATACGCAGTATTTT.

This clonotype was seen at least ten times. The J gene is TRBJ2-7, the V gene TRBV20-1; TRBD1 is a possible D gene (5 bases). Per the germline V gene, CDR1 is DFQATT and CDR2 is SNEGSKA (reference sequence). This CDR3 has 13 residues. The V end lost 1 base, the J end lost 2 bases, and 9 bases lay between the germline ends. Here the CDR3 reads CSARVPGTYEQYF. The CDR3 DNA sequence: TGCAGTGCTAGAGTCCCAGGGACCTACGAGCAGTACTTC.

In this sample, this clonotype turned up a few times. This rearrangement joins TRBV7-2 to TRBJ1-2; the D gene is possibly TRBD1 (6 bases). The CDR3 is 14 amino acids. With 2 bases removed from V and 4 bases from J, the gap between germline ends came to 11 bases. CDR1 and CDR2 from the germline V gene are SGHTA and FQGNSA. DNA of the CDR3: TGTGCCAGCAGCTTACAAGGACAGCCCTATGGCTACACCTTC. It is translated as CASSLQGQPYGYTF.

This clonotype came up many times. The V and J genes are TRBV7-2 and TRBJ2-1; 7 nucleotides align to TRBD1. The CDR3 contains 14 residues. V lost 5 bases to trimming and J lost 0 bases; unmatched junction nucleotides: 1. Germline CDR1 is SGHTA and CDR2 is FQGNSA. The CDR3 bases are TGTGCCAGCAGCCGGGACAGCTCCTACAATGAGCAGTTCTTC. The encoded protein is CASSRDSSYNEQFF.